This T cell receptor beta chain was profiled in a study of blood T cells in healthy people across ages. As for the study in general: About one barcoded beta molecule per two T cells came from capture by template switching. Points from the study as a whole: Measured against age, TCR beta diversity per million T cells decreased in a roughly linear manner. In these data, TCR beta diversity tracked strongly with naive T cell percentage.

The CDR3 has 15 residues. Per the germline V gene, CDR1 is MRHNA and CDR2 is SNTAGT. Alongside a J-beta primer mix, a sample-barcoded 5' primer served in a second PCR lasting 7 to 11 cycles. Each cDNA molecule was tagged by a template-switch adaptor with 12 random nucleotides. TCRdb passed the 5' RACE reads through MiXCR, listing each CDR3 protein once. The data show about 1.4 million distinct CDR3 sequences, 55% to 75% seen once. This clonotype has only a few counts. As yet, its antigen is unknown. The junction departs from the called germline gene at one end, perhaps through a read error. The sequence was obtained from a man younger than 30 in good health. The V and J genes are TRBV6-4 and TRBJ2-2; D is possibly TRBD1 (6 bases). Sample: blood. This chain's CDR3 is CACSSGTLNTGELFF. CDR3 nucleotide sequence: TGTGCCTGCAGTTCTGGGACACTTAACACCGGGGAGCTGTTTTTT.